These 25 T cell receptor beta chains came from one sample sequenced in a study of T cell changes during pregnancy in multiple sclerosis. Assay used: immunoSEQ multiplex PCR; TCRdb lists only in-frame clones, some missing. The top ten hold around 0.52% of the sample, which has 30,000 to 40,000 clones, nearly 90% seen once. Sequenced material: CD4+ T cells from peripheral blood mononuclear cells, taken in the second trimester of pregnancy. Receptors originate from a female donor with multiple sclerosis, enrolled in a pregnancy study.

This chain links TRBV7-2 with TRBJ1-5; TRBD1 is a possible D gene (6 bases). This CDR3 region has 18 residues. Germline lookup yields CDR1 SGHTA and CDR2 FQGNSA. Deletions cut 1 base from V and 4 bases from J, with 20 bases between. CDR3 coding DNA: TGTGCCAGCAGCTTAGGGTGGCAGGGGAAGGGGATAAATCAGCCCCAGCATTTT. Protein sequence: CASSLGWQGKGINQPQHF.

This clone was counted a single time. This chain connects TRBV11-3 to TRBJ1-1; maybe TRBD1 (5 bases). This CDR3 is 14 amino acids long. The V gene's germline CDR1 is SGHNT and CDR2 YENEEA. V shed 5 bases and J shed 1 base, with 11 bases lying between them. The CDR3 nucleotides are TGTGCCAGCAGCCCCGGGGGGAAGAACACTGAAGCTTTCTTT. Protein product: CASSPGGKNTEAFF.

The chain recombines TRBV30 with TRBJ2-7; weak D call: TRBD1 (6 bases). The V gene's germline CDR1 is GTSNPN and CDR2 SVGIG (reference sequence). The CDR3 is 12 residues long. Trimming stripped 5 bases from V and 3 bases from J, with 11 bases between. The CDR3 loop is CAWSQGSYEQYF. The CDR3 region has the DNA TGTGCCTGGTCACAGGGCAGCTACGAGCAGTACTTC.

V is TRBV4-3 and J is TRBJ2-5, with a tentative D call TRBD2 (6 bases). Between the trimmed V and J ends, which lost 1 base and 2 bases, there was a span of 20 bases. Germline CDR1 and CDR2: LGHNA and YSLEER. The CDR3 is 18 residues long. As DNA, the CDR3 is TGCGCCAGCAGCCAAGCCCGACTAGTAGGTGGCCCACAAGAGACCCAGTACTTC. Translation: CASSQARLVGGPQETQYF.

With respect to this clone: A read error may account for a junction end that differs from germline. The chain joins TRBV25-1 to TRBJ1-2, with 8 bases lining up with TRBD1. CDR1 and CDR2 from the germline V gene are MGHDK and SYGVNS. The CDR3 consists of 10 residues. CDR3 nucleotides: TGTGCCAGCAGTTCCTGGACAGGGCCCTTC. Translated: CASSSWTGPF.

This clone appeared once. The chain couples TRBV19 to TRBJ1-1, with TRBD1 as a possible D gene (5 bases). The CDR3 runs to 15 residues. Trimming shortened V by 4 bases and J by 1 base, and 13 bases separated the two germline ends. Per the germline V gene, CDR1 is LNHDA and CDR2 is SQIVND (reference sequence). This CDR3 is CASSKTTDPNTEAFF. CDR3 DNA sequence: TGTGCCAGTAGTAAGACGACAGACCCGAACACTGAAGCTTTCTTT.

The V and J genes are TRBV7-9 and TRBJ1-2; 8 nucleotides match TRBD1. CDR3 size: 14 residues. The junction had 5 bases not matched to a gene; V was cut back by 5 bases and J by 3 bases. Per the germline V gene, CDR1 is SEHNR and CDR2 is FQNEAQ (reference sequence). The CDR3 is CASSRTGIYYGYTF. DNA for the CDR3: TGTGCCAGCAGCAGGACAGGGATTTACTATGGCTACACCTTC.

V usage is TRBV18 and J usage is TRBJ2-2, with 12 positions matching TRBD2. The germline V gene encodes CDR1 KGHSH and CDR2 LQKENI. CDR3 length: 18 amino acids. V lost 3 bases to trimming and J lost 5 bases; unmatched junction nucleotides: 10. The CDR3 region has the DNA TGTGCCAGCTCACCCACGAAACTAGCGGGAGGACCTACCGGGGAGCTGTTTTTT. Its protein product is CASSPTKLAGGPTGELFF.

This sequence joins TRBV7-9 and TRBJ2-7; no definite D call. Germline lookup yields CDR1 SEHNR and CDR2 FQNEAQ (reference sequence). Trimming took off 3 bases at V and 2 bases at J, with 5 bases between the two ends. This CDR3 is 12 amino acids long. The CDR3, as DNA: TGTGCCAGCAGCTTCGAGGCCTACGAGCAGTACTTC. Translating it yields CASSFEAYEQYF.

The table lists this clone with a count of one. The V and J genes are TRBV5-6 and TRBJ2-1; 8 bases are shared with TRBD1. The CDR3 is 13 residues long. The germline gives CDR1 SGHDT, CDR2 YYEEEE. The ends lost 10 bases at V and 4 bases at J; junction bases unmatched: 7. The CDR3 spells CAHGTGGYNEQFF. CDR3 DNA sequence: TGTGCCCACGGGACAGGAGGATACAATGAGCAGTTCTTC. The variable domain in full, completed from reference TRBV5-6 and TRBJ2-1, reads DAGVTQSPTHLIKTRGQQVTLRCSPKSGHDTVSWYQQALGQGPQFIFQYYEEEERQRGNFPDRFSGHQFPNYSSELNVNALLLGDSALYLCAHGTGGYNEQFFGPGTRLTVL.

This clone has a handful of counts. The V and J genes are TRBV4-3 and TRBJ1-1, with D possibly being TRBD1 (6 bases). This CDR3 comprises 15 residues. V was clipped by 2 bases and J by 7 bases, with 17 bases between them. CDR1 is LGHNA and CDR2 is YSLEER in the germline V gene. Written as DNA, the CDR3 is TGCGCCAGCAGCCAAATCAGGGCAGCGGACAGTGAAGCTTTCTTT. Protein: CASSQIRAADSEAFF.

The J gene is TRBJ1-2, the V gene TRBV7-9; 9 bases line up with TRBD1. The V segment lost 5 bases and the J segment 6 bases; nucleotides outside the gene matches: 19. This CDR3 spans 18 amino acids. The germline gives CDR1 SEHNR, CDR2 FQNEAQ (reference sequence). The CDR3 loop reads CASSHETRGTGMVDGYTF. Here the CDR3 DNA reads TGTGCCAGCAGCCACGAGACAAGAGGGACAGGGATGGTGGATGGCTACACCTTC. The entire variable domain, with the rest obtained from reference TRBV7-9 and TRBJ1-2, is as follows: DTGVSQNPRHKITKRGQNVTFRCDPISEHNRLYWYRQTLGQGPEFLTYFQNEAQLEKSRLLSDRFSAERPKGSFSTLEIQRTEQGDSAMYLCASSHETRGTGMVDGYTFGSGTRLTVV.

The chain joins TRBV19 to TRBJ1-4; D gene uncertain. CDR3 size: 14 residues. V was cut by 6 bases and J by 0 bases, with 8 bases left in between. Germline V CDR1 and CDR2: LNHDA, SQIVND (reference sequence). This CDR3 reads CASSLLATNEKLFF. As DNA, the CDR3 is TGTGCCAGTAGCCTACTAGCAACTAATGAAAAACTGTTTTTT.

For the CDR3, the DNA is TGTGCCAGCAGCTTAGCGGGGGGGAGGACCGGGGAGCTGTTTTTT. It codes for CASSLAGGRTGELFF. V is TRBV7-2 and J is TRBJ2-2; TRBD2 matches at 7 bases. The CDR3 loop spans 15 amino acids. Per germline, CDR1 SGHTA and CDR2 FQGNSA. The ends lost 0 bases at V and 5 bases at J; junction bases unmatched: 3.

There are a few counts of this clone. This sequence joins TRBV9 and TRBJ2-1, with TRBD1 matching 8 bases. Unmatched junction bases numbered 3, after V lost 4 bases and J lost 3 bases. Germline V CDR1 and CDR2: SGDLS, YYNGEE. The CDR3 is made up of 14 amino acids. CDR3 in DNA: TGTGCCAGCAGCTCCGGGACAGGCTACAATGAGCAGTTCTTC. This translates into CASSSGTGYNEQFF.

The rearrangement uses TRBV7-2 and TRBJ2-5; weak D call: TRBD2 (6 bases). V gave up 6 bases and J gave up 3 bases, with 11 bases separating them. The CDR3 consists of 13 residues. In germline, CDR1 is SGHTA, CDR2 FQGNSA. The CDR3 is CASRPRGEETQYF. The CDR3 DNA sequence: TGTGCCAGCAGACCACGCGGGGAAGAGACCCAGTACTTC.

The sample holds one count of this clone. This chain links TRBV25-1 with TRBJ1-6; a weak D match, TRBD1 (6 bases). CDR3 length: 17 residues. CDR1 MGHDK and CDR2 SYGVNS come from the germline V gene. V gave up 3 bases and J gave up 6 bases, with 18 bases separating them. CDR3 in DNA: TGTGCCAGCAGTGAGATAGGGGGAAGTACTACTAATTCACCCCTCCACTTT. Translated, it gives CASSEIGGSTTNSPLHF. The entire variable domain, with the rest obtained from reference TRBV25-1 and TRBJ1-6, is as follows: EADIYQTPRYLVIGTGKKITLECSQTMGHDKMYWYQQDPGMELHLIHYSYGVNSTEKGDLSSESTVSRIRTEHFPLTLESARPSHTSQYLCASSEIGGSTTNSPLHFGNGTRLTVT.

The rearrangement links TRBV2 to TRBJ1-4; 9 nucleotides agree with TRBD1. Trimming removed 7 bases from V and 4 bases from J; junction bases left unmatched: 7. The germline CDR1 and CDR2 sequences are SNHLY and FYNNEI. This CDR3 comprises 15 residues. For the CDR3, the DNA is TGTGCCAGCACCGGACAGGGGCTGAATAATGAAAAACTGTTTTTT. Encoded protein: CASTGQGLNNEKLFF.

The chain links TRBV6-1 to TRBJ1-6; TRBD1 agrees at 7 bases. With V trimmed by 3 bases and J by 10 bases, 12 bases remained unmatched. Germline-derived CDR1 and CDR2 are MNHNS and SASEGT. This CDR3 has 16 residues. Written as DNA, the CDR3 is TGTGCCAGCAGTGACGGACAGGATCGGCTTGGGTCACCCCTCCACTTT. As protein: CASSDGQDRLGSPLHF.

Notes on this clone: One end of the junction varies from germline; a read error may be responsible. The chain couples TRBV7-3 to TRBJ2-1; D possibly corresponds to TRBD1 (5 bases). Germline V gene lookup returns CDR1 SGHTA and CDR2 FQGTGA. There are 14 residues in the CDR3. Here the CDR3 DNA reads TGTGCCGGCAGCTTATATCAGGGTAGGGGTGAGCAGTTCTTC. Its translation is CAGSLYQGRGEQFF.

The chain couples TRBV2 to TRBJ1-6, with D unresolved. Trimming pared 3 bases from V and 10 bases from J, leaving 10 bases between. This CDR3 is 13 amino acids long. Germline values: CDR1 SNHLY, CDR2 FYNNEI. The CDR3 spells CASSESRSSPLHF. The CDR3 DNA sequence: TGTGCCAGCAGTGAGTCCAGGTCCTCACCCCTCCACTTT.

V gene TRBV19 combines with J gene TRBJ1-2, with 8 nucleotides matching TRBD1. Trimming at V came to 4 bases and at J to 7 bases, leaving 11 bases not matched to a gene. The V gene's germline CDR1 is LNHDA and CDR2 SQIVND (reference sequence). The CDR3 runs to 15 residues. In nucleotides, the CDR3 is TGTGCCAGTAGTAGCCAGTTGGACAGGGTTAGTGGCTACACCTTC. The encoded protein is CASSSQLDRVSGYTF.

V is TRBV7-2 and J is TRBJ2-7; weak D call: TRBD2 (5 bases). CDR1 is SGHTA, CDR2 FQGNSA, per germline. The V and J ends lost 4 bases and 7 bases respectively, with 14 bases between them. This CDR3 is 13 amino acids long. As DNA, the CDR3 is TGTGCCAGCAGCTATGACGGAGGTATGGAGCAGTACTTC. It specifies CASSYDGGMEQYF.

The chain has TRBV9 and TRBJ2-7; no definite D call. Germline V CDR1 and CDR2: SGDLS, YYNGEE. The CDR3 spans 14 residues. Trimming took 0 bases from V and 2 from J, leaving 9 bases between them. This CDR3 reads CASSVVDGAYEQYF. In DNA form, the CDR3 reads TGTGCCAGCAGCGTAGTTGACGGAGCCTACGAGCAGTACTTC.

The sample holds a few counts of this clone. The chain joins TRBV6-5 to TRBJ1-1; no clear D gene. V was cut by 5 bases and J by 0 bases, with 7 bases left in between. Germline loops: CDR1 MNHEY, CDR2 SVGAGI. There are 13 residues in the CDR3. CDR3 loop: CASSNQMNTEAFF. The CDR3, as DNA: TGTGCCAGCAGTAACCAGATGAACACTGAAGCTTTCTTT.